These 27 T cell receptor beta chains came from one sample sequenced in a study of control samples from healthy donors and cancer patients. Profiling relied on immunoSEQ multiplex PCR, and the TCRdb table lists in-frame clones only, not all of them. The sample shows about 80,000 clones, around nine tenths of them seen only once. Sample: blood. Receptors originate from a woman between 45 and 65 years old in good health.

This clone was counted a single time. V usage is TRBV6-2 or TRBV6-3 and J usage is TRBJ1-1, with D possibly matching TRBD1 (5 bases). In germline, CDR1 is MNHEY, CDR2 SVGEGT. Between the trimmed V and J ends, which lost 4 bases and 4 bases, there was a span of 13 bases. The CDR3 is made up of 14 amino acids. Here the CDR3 DNA reads TGTGCCAGCAGTTCTCCAGGGTTTGGCACTGAAGCTTTCTTT. Its protein product is CASSSPGFGTEAFF.

The rearrangement joins TRBV15 to TRBJ2-7; D is possibly TRBD1 or TRBD2 (5 bases each). The CDR3 runs 13 residues. V was cut by 6 bases and J by 1 base, with 10 bases left in between. From germline, CDR1 is LNHNV and CDR2 YYDKDF (reference sequence). CDR3 coding DNA: TGTGCCACCAGGGATGGGGGTTCCTACGAGCAGTACTTC. It translates to CATRDGGSYEQYF. Combining the CDR3 with reference TRBV15 and TRBJ2-7 gives the whole variable domain DAMVIQNPRYQVTQFGKPVTLSCSQTLNHNVMYWYQQKSSQAPKLLFHYYDKDFNNEADTPDNFQSRRPNTSFCFLDIRSPGLGDTAMYLCATRDGGSYEQYFGPGTRLTVT.

The J gene is TRBJ1-5, the V gene TRBV19, with D maybe TRBD1 (6 bases). CDR1 and CDR2 (germline): LNHDA, SQIVND (reference sequence). CDR3 length equals 14 residues. Trimming removed 6 bases at V and 6 bases at J, with 15 bases between. As DNA, the CDR3 is TGTGCCAGTAGCCGTGACAGGCAAGGTCAGCCCCAGCATTTT. Protein product: CASSRDRQGQPQHF. Full variable domain (outside the CDR3, taken from reference TRBV19 and TRBJ1-5): DGGITQSPKYLFRKEGQNVTLSCEQNLNHDAMYWYRQDPGQGLRLIYYSQIVNDFQKGDIAEGYSVSREKKESFPLTVTSAQKNPTAFYLCASSRDRQGQPQHFGDGTRLSIL.

The chain couples TRBV11-2 to TRBJ2-2; the match to TRBD2 covers 8 bases. This CDR3 contains 14 residues. The ends lost 1 base at V and 7 bases at J; junction bases unmatched: 2. Germline values: CDR1 SGHAT, CDR2 FQNNGV. The CDR3: CASSLGGGFGELFF. The CDR3 DNA reads as TGTGCCAGCAGCTTAGGCGGGGGGTTCGGGGAGCTGTTTTTT.

V is TRBV5-1 and J is TRBJ2-1, with D tentatively TRBD2 (5 bases). V lost 4 bases to trimming and J lost 8 bases, with 16 bases between them. Germline V CDR1 and CDR2: SGHRS, YFSETQ. This CDR3 spans 14 amino acids. The CDR3 reads CASSPGSRFDEQFF. As DNA, the CDR3 is TGCGCCAGCAGCCCGGGGTCGAGGTTCGATGAGCAGTTCTTC.

This sequence joins TRBV5-1 and TRBJ1-2, with TRBD1 matching over 7 bases. Germline assignment: CDR1 SGHRS and CDR2 YFSETQ. The V and J ends lost 3 bases and 10 bases, in that order; junction bases with no gene match: 6. The CDR3 has 12 amino acids. CDR3 in amino acids: CASSSTTGTYTF. In DNA, the CDR3 is TGCGCCAGCAGCTCCACGACAGGGACCTACACCTTC.

The rearrangement links TRBV5-1 to TRBJ2-7, with 12 bases identical to TRBD2. This CDR3 contains 17 residues. In germline, CDR1 is SGHRS, CDR2 YFSETQ. The junction had 9 bases not matched to a gene; V was cut back by 0 bases and J by 5 bases. The CDR3 nucleotides read TGCGCCAGCAGCTTGGAGATTACTAGCGGGGGGCGGGACGAGCAGTACTTC. Translated: CASSLEITSGGRDEQYF.

DNA for the CDR3: TGTGCCAGCAGCTTGGGGGCCCAGGGGGCAAGCTCCTACGAGCAGTACTTC. Translated: CASSLGAQGASSYEQYF. The J gene is TRBJ2-7, the V gene TRBV5-6, with 8 bases that match TRBD1. Germline V gene sequence: CDR1 SGHDT, CDR2 YYEEEE. The CDR3 is made up of 17 amino acids. The ends lost 0 bases at V and 0 bases at J; junction bases unmatched: 8.

This clone has only one observation. The rearrangement links TRBV9 to TRBJ1-5, with a possible D match to TRBD1 (5 bases). V lost 1 base and J 2 bases, leaving 16 bases between the germline ends. This CDR3 has 17 residues. CDR1 SGDLS and CDR2 YYNGEE come from the germline V gene. As DNA, the CDR3 is TGTGCCAGCAGCGTAACCCCCCTGGGGGTCGGCAATCAGCCCCAGCATTTT. Translated, it gives CASSVTPLGVGNQPQHF.

V gene TRBV2 combines with J gene TRBJ1-4, with TRBD1 matching 9 bases. The germline V gene has CDR1 SNHLY and CDR2 FYNNEI. The CDR3 totals 15 residues. V shed 4 bases and J 1 base; nucleotides not matched to a gene: 1. The CDR3, as DNA: TGTGCCAGCAGTGGGGACAGGGTAACTAATGAAAAACTGTTTTTT. This encodes CASSGDRVTNEKLFF.

The chain employs TRBV14 and TRBJ2-2; TRBD1 matches at 11 bases. Trimming at V came to 4 bases and at J to 5 bases, leaving 9 bases not matched to a gene. CDR1 SGHDN and CDR2 FVKESK come from the germline V gene. The CDR3 is 17 amino acids. The CDR3 sequence is CASSRTGQGALTGELFF. The DNA of the CDR3 is TGTGCCAGCAGCCGAACCGGACAGGGGGCACTAACCGGGGAGCTGTTTTTT.

J is TRBJ2-7 and V is TRBV30; TRBD1 agrees at 10 bases. In germline, CDR1 is GTSNPN, CDR2 SVGIG (reference sequence). CDR3 length equals 15 residues. Germline trimming cut 2 bases from V and 5 bases from J; bases unmatched to any gene: 9. The CDR3 region is CAWSRGTGEKDEQYF. CDR3 nucleotides: TGTGCCTGGAGTAGAGGGACAGGGGAAAAGGACGAGCAGTACTTC.

A few counts support this clone. The gene calls are TRBV7-9 and TRBJ1-1, with D hard to call. The CDR3 runs 16 residues. CDR1 SEHNR and CDR2 FQNEAQ come from the germline V gene (reference sequence). Trimming shortened V by 3 bases and J by 0 bases, and 14 bases separated the two germline ends. CDR3 in DNA: TGTGCCAGCAGCTTGTGGGTCGGTGGGTTGAACACTGAAGCTTTCTTT. Translating it yields CASSLWVGGLNTEAFF.

The sample holds a few counts of this clone. CDR3 protein: CASSPGGRSNSPLHF. As DNA, the CDR3 is TGTGCCAGCAGCCCGGGAGGACGGAGTAATTCACCCCTCCACTTT. The chain links TRBV5-4 to TRBJ1-6; D is undetermined. The germline CDR1 and CDR2 sequences are SGHNT and YYREEE (reference sequence). The CDR3 spans 15 residues. With 4 bases removed from V and 6 bases from J, the gap between germline ends came to 14 bases.

The genes are TRBV6-1 and TRBJ2-7; D remains unclear. V dropped 6 bases and J dropped 2 bases, with 11 bases sitting between them. Looked up from germline, CDR1 is MNHNS and CDR2 is SASEGT. This CDR3 spans 13 amino acids. The CDR3 sequence: CASRLQMPYEQYF. CDR3 coding DNA: TGTGCCAGCAGACTTCAAATGCCCTACGAGCAGTACTTC.

The rearrangement uses TRBV6-5 and TRBJ1-2, with D tentatively TRBD1 (6 bases). The V end lost 6 bases, the J end lost 8 bases, and 13 bases lay between the germline ends. Germline loops: CDR1 MNHEY, CDR2 SVGAGI. The CDR3 runs 12 residues. CDR3 sequence: CASSPQGGGYTF. In DNA form, the CDR3 reads TGTGCCAGCAGCCCACAGGGAGGAGGCTACACCTTC.

The J gene is TRBJ2-1, the V gene TRBV5-6; D is unresolved. From germline, CDR1 is SGHDT and CDR2 YYEEEE. V was trimmed by 2 bases and J by 4 bases, leaving 10 bases between them. There are 14 residues in the CDR3. For the CDR3, the DNA is TGTGCCAGCAGCTTCGCTTCAGATTACAATGAGCAGTTCTTC. Translated: CASSFASDYNEQFF.

This clone was observed a few times. J is TRBJ2-7 and V is TRBV27; no reliable D call. Germline V gene sequence: CDR1 MNHEY, CDR2 SMNVEV (reference sequence). The CDR3 contains 13 residues. V gave up 5 bases and J gave up 4 bases, with 12 bases separating them. The CDR3 protein is CASSPEPVYEQYF. For the CDR3, the DNA is TGTGCCAGCAGTCCCGAGCCAGTGTACGAGCAGTACTTC.

This sequence joins TRBV3-1 (or the pseudogene TRBV3-2) and TRBJ1-2, with D perhaps TRBD1 (5 bases). The CDR3 loop spans 14 amino acids. Germline assignment: CDR1 LGHDT and CDR2 YNNKEL (reference sequence). V lost 4 bases to trimming and J lost 4 bases, with 13 bases between them. CDR3 bases: TGTGCCAGCAGCCCCCGGGACGGTATCTATGGCTACACCTTC. It is translated as CASSPRDGIYGYTF.

The gene calls are TRBV6-2 or TRBV6-3 and TRBJ1-2; D is ambiguous. The CDR3 extends over 13 amino acids. Germline CDR1 reads MNHEY; CDR2 reads SVGEGT. Trimming left V 5 bases short and J 4 bases short, with 11 bases between. CDR3 DNA: TGTGCCAGCAGTCCGCCTGGAGGCTATGGCTACACCTTC. Amino acid sequence: CASSPPGGYGYTF.

This clone was counted a single time. The genes are TRBV6-5 and TRBJ1-6, with no clear D. In germline, CDR1 is MNHEY, CDR2 SVGAGI. The CDR3 spans 15 residues. Trimming cost V 9 bases and J 0 bases, with 12 bases left between them. The CDR3, as DNA: TGTGCCAGTAGGAAGGATCCCTCCTATAATTCACCCCTCCACTTT. Protein sequence: CASRKDPSYNSPLHF.

J is TRBJ2-7 and V is TRBV3-1 (or the pseudogene TRBV3-2); TRBD1 agrees at 7 bases. The V gene's germline CDR1 is LGHDT and CDR2 YNNKEL (reference sequence). The CDR3 sequence is 16 residues long. Trimming took 1 base from V and 7 from J; bases not matched to a gene: 13. CDR3 in DNA: TGTGCCAGCAGCCAAGGGGATACTAAGGGGGCCGTGGAGCAGTACTTC. Protein sequence: CASSQGDTKGAVEQYF.

V usage is TRBV12-3 or TRBV12-4 and J usage is TRBJ1-1, with a weak D call TRBD1 (5 bases). V was shortened by 7 bases and J by 3 bases, with 12 bases between the two germline ends. This CDR3 spans 13 amino acids. The CDR3 loop is CASTRDGYTEAFF. Written as DNA, the CDR3 is TGTGCCAGCACCCGGGACGGTTACACTGAAGCTTTCTTT.

This clone was picked up a small number of times. The CDR3 spells CASSETVSGNQPQHF. DNA for the CDR3: TGCGCCAGCAGTGAGACCGTATCCGGCAATCAGCCCCAGCATTTT. This rearrangement joins TRBV10-2 to TRBJ1-5, with D unresolved. This CDR3 comprises 15 residues. Germline loops: CDR1 WSHSY, CDR2 SAAADI. Trimming took 2 bases from V and 2 from J, leaving 10 bases between them.

V is TRBV3-1 (or the pseudogene TRBV3-2) and J is TRBJ1-2; D ambiguous. This CDR3 is 12 amino acids long. The germline V gene encodes CDR1 LGHDT and CDR2 YNNKEL (reference sequence). The germline V and J ends were trimmed by 2 bases and 5 bases, with 6 bases remaining between them. In nucleotides, the CDR3 is TGTGCCAGCAGCCAAATCACGTATGGCTACACCTTC. Translating it yields CASSQITYGYTF.

The rearrangement joins TRBV11-2 to TRBJ2-1; 8 nucleotides agree with TRBD2. V was pared by 3 bases and J by 9 bases, with 10 bases of the junction left unmatched. CDR3 size: 15 residues. Germline CDR1 reads SGHAT; CDR2 reads FQNNGV. This CDR3 is CASSLDYGGAGEQFF. Written as DNA, the CDR3 is TGTGCCAGCAGCTTGGACTACGGGGGGGCTGGTGAGCAGTTCTTC.

This chain links TRBV24-1 with TRBJ1-3, with 8 bases aligning to TRBD1. The CDR3 contains 15 residues. Losses at the gene ends were 4 bases for V and 4 bases for J; bases not matched to a gene: 5. The V gene's germline CDR1 is KGHDR and CDR2 SFDVKD. CDR3 region: CATSDSDRGGNTIYF. The CDR3 nucleotides read TGTGCCACCAGTGACTCAGACAGGGGAGGAAACACCATATATTTT.